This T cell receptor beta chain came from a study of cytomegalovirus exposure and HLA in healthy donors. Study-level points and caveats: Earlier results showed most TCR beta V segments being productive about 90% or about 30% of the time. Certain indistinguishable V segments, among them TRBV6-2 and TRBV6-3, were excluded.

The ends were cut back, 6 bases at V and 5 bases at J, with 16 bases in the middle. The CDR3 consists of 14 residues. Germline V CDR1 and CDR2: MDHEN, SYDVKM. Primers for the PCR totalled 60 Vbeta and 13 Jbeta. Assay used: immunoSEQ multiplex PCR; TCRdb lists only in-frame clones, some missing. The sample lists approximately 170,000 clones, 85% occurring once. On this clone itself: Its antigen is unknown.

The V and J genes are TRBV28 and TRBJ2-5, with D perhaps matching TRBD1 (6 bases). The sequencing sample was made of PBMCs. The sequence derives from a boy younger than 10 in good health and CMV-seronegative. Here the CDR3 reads CASSPTGFLETQYF. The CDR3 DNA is TGTGCCAGCAGCCCTACAGGGTTCCTCGAGACCCAGTACTTC.